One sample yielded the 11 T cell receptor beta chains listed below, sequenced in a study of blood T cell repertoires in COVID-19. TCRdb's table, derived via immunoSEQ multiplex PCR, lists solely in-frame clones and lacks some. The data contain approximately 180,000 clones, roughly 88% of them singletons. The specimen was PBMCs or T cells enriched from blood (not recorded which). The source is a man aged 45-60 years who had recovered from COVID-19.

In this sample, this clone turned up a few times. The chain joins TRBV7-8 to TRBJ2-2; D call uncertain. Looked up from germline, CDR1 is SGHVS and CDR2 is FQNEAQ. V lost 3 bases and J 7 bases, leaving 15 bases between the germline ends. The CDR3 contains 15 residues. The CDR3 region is CASSFFGQTGGELFF. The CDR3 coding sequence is TGTGCCAGCAGCTTCTTTGGCCAGACGGGCGGGGAGCTGTTTTTT.

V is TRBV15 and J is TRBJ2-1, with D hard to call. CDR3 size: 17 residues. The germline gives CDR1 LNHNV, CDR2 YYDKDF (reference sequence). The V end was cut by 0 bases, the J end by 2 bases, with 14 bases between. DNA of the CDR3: TGTGCCACCAGCAGAGATTGGAGCAATCCCGCCTACAATGAGCAGTTCTTC. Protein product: CATSRDWSNPAYNEQFF.

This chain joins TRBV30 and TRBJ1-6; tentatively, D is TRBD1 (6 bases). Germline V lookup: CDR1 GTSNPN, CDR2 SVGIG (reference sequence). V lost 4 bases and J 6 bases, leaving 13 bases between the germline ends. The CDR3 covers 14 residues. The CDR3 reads CAWTGQGPNSPLHF. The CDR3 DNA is TGTGCCTGGACGGGGCAGGGGCCTAATTCACCCCTCCACTTT.

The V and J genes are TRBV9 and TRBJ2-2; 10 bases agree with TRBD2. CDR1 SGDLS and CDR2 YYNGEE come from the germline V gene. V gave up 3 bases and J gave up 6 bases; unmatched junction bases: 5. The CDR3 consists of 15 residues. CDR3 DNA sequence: TGTGCCAGCAGCGAACTAGCGGGGAAGGCCGGGGAGCTGTTTTTT. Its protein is CASSELAGKAGELFF.

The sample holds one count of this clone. The CDR3 protein is CASSLEQTDTQYF. The CDR3 DNA reads as TGTGCCAGCAGCTTAGAACAGACAGATACGCAGTATTTT. The chain joins TRBV7-6 to TRBJ2-3; D gene unclear. Germline-derived CDR1 and CDR2 are SGHVS and FNYEAQ. The CDR3 contains 13 residues. V was clipped by 1 base and J by 3 bases, with 5 bases between them.

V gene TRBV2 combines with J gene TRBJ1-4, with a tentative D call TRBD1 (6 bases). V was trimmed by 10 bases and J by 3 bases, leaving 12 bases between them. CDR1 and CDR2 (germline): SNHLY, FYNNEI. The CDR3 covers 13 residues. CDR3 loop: CATQGKANEKLFF. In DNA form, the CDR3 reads TGTGCCACCCAGGGGAAAGCTAATGAAAAACTGTTTTTT. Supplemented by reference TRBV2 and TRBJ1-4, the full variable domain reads EPEVTQTPSHQVTQMGQEVILRCVPISNHLYFYWYRQILGQKVEFLVSFYNNEISEKSEIFDDQFSVERPDGSNFTLKIRSTKLEDSAMYFCATQGKANEKLFFGSGTQLSVL.

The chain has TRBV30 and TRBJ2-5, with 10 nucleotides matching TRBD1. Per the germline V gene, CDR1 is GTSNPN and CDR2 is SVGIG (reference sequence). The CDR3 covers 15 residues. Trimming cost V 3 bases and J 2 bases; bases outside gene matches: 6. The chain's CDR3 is CAWSKTGGGQETQYF. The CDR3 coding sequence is TGTGCCTGGAGCAAGACAGGGGGCGGGCAAGAGACCCAGTACTTC.

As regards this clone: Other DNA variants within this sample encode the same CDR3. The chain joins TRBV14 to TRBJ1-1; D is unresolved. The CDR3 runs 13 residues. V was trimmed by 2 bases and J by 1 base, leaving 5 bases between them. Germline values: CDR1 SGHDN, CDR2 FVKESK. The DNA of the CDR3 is TGTGCCAGCAGCCAATCCAGGAACACTGAAGCTTTCTTT. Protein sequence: CASSQSRNTEAFF.

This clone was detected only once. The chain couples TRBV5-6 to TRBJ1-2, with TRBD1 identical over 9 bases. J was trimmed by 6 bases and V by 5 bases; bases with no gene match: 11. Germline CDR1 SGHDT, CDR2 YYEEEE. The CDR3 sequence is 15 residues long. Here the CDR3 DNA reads TGTGCCAGCAGATTGCCTCCGGGACAGGGCCATGGCTACACCTTC. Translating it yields CASRLPPGQGHGYTF. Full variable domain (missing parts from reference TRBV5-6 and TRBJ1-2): DAGVTQSPTHLIKTRGQQVTLRCSPKSGHDTVSWYQQALGQGPQFIFQYYEEEERQRGNFPDRFSGHQFPNYSSELNVNALLLGDSALYLCASRLPPGQGHGYTFGSGTRLTVV.

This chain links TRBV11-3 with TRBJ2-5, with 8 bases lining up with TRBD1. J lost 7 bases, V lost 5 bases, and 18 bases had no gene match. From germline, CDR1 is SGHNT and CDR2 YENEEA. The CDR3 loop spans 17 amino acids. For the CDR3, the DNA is TGTGCCAGCAGCCGAACACATGGACAGGGCCTTCTAGGGACCCAGTACTTC. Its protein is CASSRTHGQGLLGTQYF.

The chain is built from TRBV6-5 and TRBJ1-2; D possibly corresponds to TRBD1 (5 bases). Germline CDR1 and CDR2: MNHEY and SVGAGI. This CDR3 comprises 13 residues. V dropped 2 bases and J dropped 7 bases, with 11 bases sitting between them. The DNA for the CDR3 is TGTGCCAGCAGTTACCTAAGCGGGGGTGGCTACACCTTC. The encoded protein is CASSYLSGGGYTF.